These 6 T cell receptor beta chains were sequenced from one sample in a study of cytomegalovirus exposure and HLA in healthy donors. Researchers ran the PCR with 60 Vbeta and 13 Jbeta primers. Profiled with immunoSEQ multiplex PCR; TCRdb holds only in-frame clones, not every one. The top ten clones hold 1.4% to 1.5% of a sample with more than 150,000 clones, just over 75% of them seen once. The sequenced material came from PBMCs. The receptor set was obtained from a young man in good health and CMV-seronegative.

The chain links TRBV7-2 to TRBJ2-1, with 10 nucleotides matching TRBD1. Germline V gene sequence: CDR1 SGHTA, CDR2 FQGNSA. This CDR3 spans 16 amino acids. V was pared by 4 bases and J by 10 bases, with 13 bases of the junction left unmatched. CDR3 region: CASSSEGDRGQKEQFF. The DNA of the CDR3 is TGTGCCAGCAGCTCAGAGGGAGACAGGGGGCAGAAAGAGCAGTTCTTC.

This chain uses TRBV4-3 with TRBJ2-7; tentatively, D is TRBD1 (6 bases). Germline V gene lookup returns CDR1 LGHNA and CDR2 YSLEER. The germline V and J ends were trimmed by 4 bases and 6 bases, with 10 bases remaining between them. The CDR3 consists of 12 residues. The CDR3 protein is CASSLTGREQYF. The CDR3 DNA reads TGCGCCAGCAGCCTCACAGGGCGCGAGCAGTACTTC.

The chain uses TRBV30 and TRBJ2-2, with D possibly being TRBD1 (6 bases). This CDR3 comprises 16 residues. The germline V gene has CDR1 GTSNPN and CDR2 SVGIG (reference sequence). V lost 4 bases and J 2 bases, leaving 17 bases between the germline ends. CDR3 sequence (DNA): TGTGCCTGGACGGTATGGGGCAGGGGAAACACCGGGGAGCTGTTTTTT. This sequence encodes CAWTVWGRGNTGELFF. The whole variable domain, filled in from reference TRBV30 and TRBJ2-2, reads SQTIHQWPATLVQPVGSPLSLECTVEGTSNPNLYWYRQAAGRGLQLLFYSVGIGQISSEVPQNLSASRPQDRQFILSSKKLLLSDSGFYLCAWTVWGRGNTGELFFGEGSRLTVL.

V usage is TRBV25-1 and J usage is TRBJ2-1; D remains unclear. The CDR3 is 16 residues long. Trimming removed 3 bases at V and 4 bases at J, with 16 bases between. The germline CDR1 and CDR2 sequences are MGHDK and SYGVNS. The CDR3 loop is CASSDPRQKLYNEQFF. CDR3 DNA: TGTGCCAGCAGTGACCCCCGTCAGAAACTATACAATGAGCAGTTCTTC.

This sequence joins TRBV7-9 and TRBJ2-5; D remains ambiguous. Germline CDR1 and CDR2: SEHNR and FQNEAQ (reference sequence). Between the trimmed V and J ends, which lost 10 bases and 1 base, there was a span of 13 bases. CDR3 length: 13 amino acids. As DNA, the CDR3 is TGTGCCACCTCTCTTAGCTCCCAAGAGACCCAGTACTTC. Its protein is CATSLSSQETQYF.

V gene TRBV18 combines with J gene TRBJ2-3; D remains ambiguous. The germline gives CDR1 KGHSH, CDR2 LQKENI. This CDR3 spans 12 amino acids. Trimming stripped 2 bases from V and 4 bases from J, with 4 bases between. The CDR3 spells CASSPVADTQYF. The CDR3 coding sequence is TGTGCCAGCTCACCAGTCGCAGATACGCAGTATTTT.